Listed here are 17 T cell receptor beta chains from one sample, sequenced in a study of cytomegalovirus exposure and HLA in healthy donors. The PCR was carried out with 60 Vbeta primers and 13 Jbeta primers. Measured with immunoSEQ multiplex PCR; TCRdb has only the in-frame clones, and not every one. This sample's table reports roughly 120,000 clones. Sequencing used PBMCs. The receptor source for this set is a man aged 40-49 years in good health and CMV-seropositive.

This chain uses TRBV19 with TRBJ1-2; possibly TRBD1 for D (6 bases). Trimming took 8 bases from V and 0 from J, leaving 13 bases between them. This CDR3 comprises 14 residues. Germline CDR1 is LNHDA and CDR2 is SQIVND (reference sequence). In nucleotides, the CDR3 is TGTGCCAGTGAACCACAGGGAACTAACTATGGCTACACCTTC. This encodes CASEPQGTNYGYTF.

V and J are TRBV25-1 and TRBJ2-1; 9 bases agree with TRBD1. Germline V gene sequence: CDR1 MGHDK, CDR2 SYGVNS. Germline trimming cut 2 bases from V and 9 bases from J; bases unmatched to any gene: 14. The CDR3 contains 17 residues. The CDR3 spells CASSEKEPGQGGGEQFF. The CDR3 coding sequence is TGTGCCAGCAGTGAAAAGGAACCGGGACAGGGTGGGGGTGAGCAGTTCTTC.

J is TRBJ1-3 and V is TRBV5-1, with TRBD1 as a possible D gene (6 bases). The CDR3 covers 16 residues. The V end lost 4 bases, the J end lost 1 base, and 15 bases lay between the germline ends. Germline V gene data show CDR1 as SGHRS and CDR2 as YFSETQ. The CDR3 loop is CASSIGTTTSGNTIYF. DNA of the CDR3: TGCGCCAGCAGCATCGGGACAACAACTTCTGGAAACACCATATATTTT.

The rearrangement joins TRBV10-2 to TRBJ1-3; no clear D gene. CDR1 is WSHSY and CDR2 is SAAADI in the germline V gene. The CDR3 consists of 15 residues. V lost 3 bases to trimming and J lost 0 bases, with 9 bases between them. The chain's CDR3 is CASSEDGSSGNTIYF. CDR3 nucleotide sequence: TGCGCCAGCAGTGAAGACGGGAGCTCTGGAAACACCATATATTTT.

The chain carries TRBV28 and TRBJ2-2, with D tentatively TRBD2 (5 bases). CDR1 is MDHEN, CDR2 SYDVKM, per germline. This CDR3 contains 16 residues. The V gene lost 3 bases and the J gene lost 8 bases, with 19 bases spanning the gap. Here the CDR3 DNA reads TGTGCCAGCAGTTTCCTTTCAGGAGGCCTGGTTGGGGAGCTGTTTTTT. Its protein product is CASSFLSGGLVGELFF.

The chain has TRBV27 and TRBJ2-7, with D uncertain. V lost 2 bases and J lost 3, with 17 bases in between. This CDR3 has 16 residues. CDR1 is MNHEY and CDR2 is SMNVEV in the germline V gene (reference sequence). The CDR3 loop reads CASSLDPPVTFYEQYF. The CDR3 coding sequence is TGTGCCAGCAGTTTAGATCCCCCCGTCACATTCTACGAGCAGTACTTC.

The CDR3 region is CAIRSQGVNGELFF. In DNA form, the CDR3 reads TGTGCCATCAGATCACAGGGGGTGAACGGGGAGCTGTTTTTT. The chain joins TRBV10-3 to TRBJ2-2; 8 bases match TRBD1. The CDR3 length is 14 residues. Per the germline V gene, CDR1 is ENHRY and CDR2 is SYGVKD. V gave up 6 bases and J gave up 7 bases; unmatched junction bases: 7.

This chain links TRBV29-1 with TRBJ1-2; the match to TRBD1 covers 7 bases. Looked up from germline, CDR1 is SQVTM and CDR2 is ANQGSEA. This CDR3 has 13 amino acids. Trimming cost V 4 bases and J 5 bases; bases outside gene matches: 7. CDR3 in DNA: TGCAGCGTTGTGGGGGGACAGTCTTATGGCTACACCTTC. Translation: CSVVGGQSYGYTF.

The rearrangement joins TRBV30 to TRBJ1-5; tentatively, D is TRBD1 (6 bases). Germline V gene data show CDR1 as GTSNPN and CDR2 as SVGIG (reference sequence). The germline V and J ends were trimmed by 0 bases and 7 bases, with 16 bases remaining between them. The CDR3 extends over 15 amino acids. CDR3 sequence reads: CAWSVPRQVLQPQHF. The CDR3 DNA is TGTGCCTGGAGTGTACCTAGACAGGTTTTGCAGCCCCAGCATTTT.

The rearrangement joins TRBV19 to TRBJ2-7, with 11 bases that match TRBD2. The germline gives CDR1 LNHDA, CDR2 SQIVND (reference sequence). This CDR3 has 15 residues. J lost 2 bases, V lost 4 bases, and 4 bases had no gene match. Here the CDR3 reads CASSTTSGVTYEQYF. The CDR3 DNA sequence: TGTGCCAGTAGTACGACTAGCGGGGTAACCTACGAGCAGTACTTC.

The J gene is TRBJ2-2, the V gene TRBV27; maybe TRBD2 (5 bases). The CDR3 runs 15 residues. Trimming stripped 7 bases from V and 6 bases from J, with 18 bases between. In germline, CDR1 is MNHEY, CDR2 SMNVEV (reference sequence). CDR3 sequence reads: CASTPLRGAAGELFF. The CDR3 nucleotides read TGTGCCAGCACCCCCCTTCGGGGTGCCGCCGGGGAGCTGTTTTTT.

On this clone itself: This is likely a read error, given that the CDR3 carries no conserved phenylalanine or tryptophan at its end. The limits of the CDR3 on the DNA are not certain, so only TCRdb's listed CDR3 is given. The chain links TRBV6-1 to TRBJ1-1. Per germline, CDR1 MNHNS and CDR2 SASEGT. The CDR3 region is 13 residues in length, termini included. This CDR3 reads CASSESEGRPSDL.

The chain recombines TRBV7-9 with TRBJ2-1, with D possibly being TRBD2 (7 bases). The CDR3 spans 15 residues. V dropped 4 bases and J dropped 2 bases, with 12 bases sitting between them. The germline V gene has CDR1 SEHNR and CDR2 FQNEAQ (reference sequence). The CDR3 here is CASSSGEGPYNEQFF. The CDR3 region has the DNA TGTGCCAGCAGCTCAGGGGAGGGGCCCTACAATGAGCAGTTCTTC.

This chain joins TRBV7-3 and TRBJ2-2; 8 positions match TRBD2. The ends lost 5 bases at V and 6 bases at J; junction bases unmatched: 5. Germline V gene sequence: CDR1 SGHTA, CDR2 FQGTGA. The CDR3 runs to 14 residues. The CDR3 reads CASSPPGGSGELFF. In nucleotides, the CDR3 is TGTGCCAGCAGCCCCCCGGGGGGGTCCGGGGAGCTGTTTTTT.

The chain combines TRBV7-3 with TRBJ1-1; no reliable D call. CDR1 is SGHTA, CDR2 FQGTGA, per germline. Between the trimmed V and J ends, which lost 4 bases and 4 bases, there was a span of 7 bases. This CDR3 contains 12 residues. The CDR3 loop reads CASSSSGTEAFF. The CDR3 DNA reads TGTGCCAGCAGCTCCTCGGGCACTGAAGCTTTCTTT. Full variable domain (rest looked up from reference TRBV7-3 and TRBJ1-1): GAGVSQTPSNKVTEKGKYVELRCDPISGHTALYWYRQSLGQGPEFLIYFQGTGAADDSGLPNDRFFAVRPEGSVSTLKIQRTERGDSAVYLCASSSSGTEAFFGQGTRLTVV.

The V gene is TRBV10-3, the J gene TRBJ1-5; 8 nucleotides line up with TRBD1. Germline V gene lookup returns CDR1 ENHRY and CDR2 SYGVKD. V lost 5 bases and J lost 4; bases outside the gene matches: 7. The CDR3 consists of 15 residues. The CDR3 sequence is CAISPGQAANQPQHF. DNA of the CDR3: TGTGCCATCAGTCCGGGACAGGCTGCGAATCAGCCCCAGCATTTT.

V is TRBV6-5 and J is TRBJ1-4; perhaps TRBD1 as D (6 bases). Trimming removed 2 bases at V and 5 bases at J, with 12 bases between. This CDR3 spans 15 amino acids. Germline loops: CDR1 MNHEY, CDR2 SVGAGI. CDR3 sequence (DNA): TGTGCCAGCAGTTACGAAGGGGGACCGAATGAAAAACTGTTTTTT. It codes for CASSYEGGPNEKLFF.